The T cell receptor (beta chain) described here comes from a study of control samples from healthy donors and cancer patients. This clone appeared a single time. Using immunoSEQ multiplex PCR, the repertoire was profiled, and TCRdb retains in-frame clones only, with some absent. The table lists 170,000 or so clones, around 90% of them singletons. The sequencing sample was made of blood. The sequence derives from a man aged 25-45 years in good health.

The CDR3 DNA reads TGCGCCAGCAGCTGGGTGACAGGGGAAGGCACTGAAGCTTTCTTT. Translated: CASSWVTGEGTEAFF. J is TRBJ1-1 and V is TRBV5-1; 8 bases agree with TRBD1. V gave up 3 bases and J gave up 4 bases; unmatched junction bases: 8. Germline CDR1 reads SGHRS; CDR2 reads YFSETQ. The CDR3 runs 15 residues.